This TCR beta chain stems from a study of response to subunit inactivated influenza vaccine. Whole-study results and caveats: The authors offered the suggestion that each seasonal influenza vaccination recruits few new T cells.

TCRdb fed the RT-PCR reads into MiXCR, producing one record per CDR3 protein. There are roughly 500,000 distinct CDR3 sequences in the sample; approximately 15% occur only once, and roughly 3% lies in the top ten. For this clonotype: The antigen remains unidentified.

CDR1 is SGHTA and CDR2 is FQGNSA in the germline V gene. This CDR3 has 14 residues. J lost 9 bases, V lost 4 bases, and 4 bases had no gene match. The input for sequencing was CD4+ T cells sorted from PBMCs, taken 23 months after vaccination. V is TRBV7-2 and J is TRBJ1-6; 9 nucleotides align to TRBD1. The clonotype comes from a man aged 50 to 69 who received an inactivated influenza vaccine. The DNA of the CDR3 is TGTGCCAGCAGCTCCACACAGGGGGCTTCACCCCTCCACTTT. Amino acids: CASSSTQGASPLHF.